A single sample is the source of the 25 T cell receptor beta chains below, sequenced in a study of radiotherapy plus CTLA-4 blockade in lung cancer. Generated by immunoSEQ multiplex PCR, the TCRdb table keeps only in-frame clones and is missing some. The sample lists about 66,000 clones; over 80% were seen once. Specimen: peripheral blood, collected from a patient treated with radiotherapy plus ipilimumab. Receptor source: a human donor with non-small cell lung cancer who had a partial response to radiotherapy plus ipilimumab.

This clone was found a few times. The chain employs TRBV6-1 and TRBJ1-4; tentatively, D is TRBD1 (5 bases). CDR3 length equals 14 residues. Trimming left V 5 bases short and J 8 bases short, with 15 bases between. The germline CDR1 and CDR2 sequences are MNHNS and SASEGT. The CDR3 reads CASSPGPGGEKLFF. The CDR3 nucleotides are TGTGCCAGCAGTCCGGGTCCCGGGGGGGAAAAACTGTTTTTT.

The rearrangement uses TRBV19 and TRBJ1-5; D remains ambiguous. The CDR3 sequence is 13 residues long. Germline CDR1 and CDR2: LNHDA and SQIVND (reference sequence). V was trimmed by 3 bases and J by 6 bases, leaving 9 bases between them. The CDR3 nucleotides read TGTGCCAGTAGTATGGGTACGGGTCAGCCCCAGCATTTT. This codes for CASSMGTGQPQHF.

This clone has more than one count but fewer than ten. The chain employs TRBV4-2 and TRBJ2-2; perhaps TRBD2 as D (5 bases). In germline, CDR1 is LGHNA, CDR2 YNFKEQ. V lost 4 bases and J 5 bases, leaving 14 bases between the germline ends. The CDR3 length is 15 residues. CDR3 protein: CASSPPGRGTGELFF. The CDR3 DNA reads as TGTGCCAGCAGCCCGCCGGGCAGAGGGACCGGGGAGCTGTTTTTT.

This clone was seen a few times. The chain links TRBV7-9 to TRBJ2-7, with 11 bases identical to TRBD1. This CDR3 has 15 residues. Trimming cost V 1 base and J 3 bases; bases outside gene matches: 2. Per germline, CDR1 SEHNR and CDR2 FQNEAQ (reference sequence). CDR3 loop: CASSLEDRGLYEQYF. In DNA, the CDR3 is TGTGCCAGCAGCTTAGAGGACAGGGGGCTCTACGAGCAGTACTTC.

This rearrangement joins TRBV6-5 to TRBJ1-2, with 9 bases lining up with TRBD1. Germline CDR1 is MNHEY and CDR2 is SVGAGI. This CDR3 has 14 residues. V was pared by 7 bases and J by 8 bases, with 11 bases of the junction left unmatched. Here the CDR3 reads CASTNPGTGSGYTF. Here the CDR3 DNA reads TGTGCCAGCACAAATCCCGGGACAGGGAGCGGCTACACCTTC.

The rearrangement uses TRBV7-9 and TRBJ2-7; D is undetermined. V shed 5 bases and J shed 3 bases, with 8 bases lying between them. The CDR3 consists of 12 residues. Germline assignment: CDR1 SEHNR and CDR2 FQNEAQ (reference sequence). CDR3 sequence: CASSRSYYEQYF. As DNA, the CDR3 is TGTGCCAGCAGCCGGAGTTACTACGAGCAGTACTTC.

In nucleotides, the CDR3 is TGCGCCAGCAGCTTGACACTAGCACAGACCCAGTACTTC. Encoded protein: CASSLTLAQTQYF. The V gene is TRBV5-1, the J gene TRBJ2-5; tentatively, D is TRBD2 (6 bases). This CDR3 region has 13 residues. Per the germline V gene, CDR1 is SGHRS and CDR2 is YFSETQ. V was cut by 1 base and J by 6 bases, with 10 bases left in between.

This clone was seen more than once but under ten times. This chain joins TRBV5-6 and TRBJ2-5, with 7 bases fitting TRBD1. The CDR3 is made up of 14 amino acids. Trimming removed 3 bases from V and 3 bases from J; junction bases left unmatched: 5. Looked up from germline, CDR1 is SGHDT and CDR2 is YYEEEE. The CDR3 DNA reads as TGTGCCAGCAGCTCAACTGACAGGGAAGAGACCCAGTACTTC. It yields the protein CASSSTDREETQYF.

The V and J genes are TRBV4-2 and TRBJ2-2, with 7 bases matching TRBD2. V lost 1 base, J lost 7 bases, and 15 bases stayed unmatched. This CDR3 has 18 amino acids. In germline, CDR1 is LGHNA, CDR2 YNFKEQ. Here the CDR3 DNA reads TGTGCCAGCAGCCAAGGGGGAAATGGCGGGAGAAGGCACGGGGAGCTGTTTTTT. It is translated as CASSQGGNGGRRHGELFF.

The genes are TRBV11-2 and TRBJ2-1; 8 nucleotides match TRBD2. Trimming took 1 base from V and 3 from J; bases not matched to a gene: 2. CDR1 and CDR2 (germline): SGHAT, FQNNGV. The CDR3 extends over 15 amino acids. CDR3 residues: CASSLAGGVYNEQFF. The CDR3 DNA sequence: TGTGCCAGCAGCTTAGCGGGAGGGGTCTACAATGAGCAGTTCTTC. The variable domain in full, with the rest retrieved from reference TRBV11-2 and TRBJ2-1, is EAGVAQSPRYKIIEKRQSVAFWCNPISGHATLYWYQQILGQGPKLLIQFQNNGVVDDSQLPKDRFSAERLKGVDSTLKIQPAKLEDSAVYLCASSLAGGVYNEQFFGPGTRLTVL.

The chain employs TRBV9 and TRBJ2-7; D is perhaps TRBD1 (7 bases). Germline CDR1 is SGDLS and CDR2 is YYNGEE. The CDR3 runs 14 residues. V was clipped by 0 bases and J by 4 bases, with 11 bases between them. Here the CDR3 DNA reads TGTGCCAGCAGCGTAGGCGGGACAGCATACGAGCAGTACTTC. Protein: CASSVGGTAYEQYF. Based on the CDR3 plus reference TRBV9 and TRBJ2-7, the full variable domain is DSGVTQTPKHLITATGQRVTLRCSPRSGDLSVYWYQQSLDQGLQFLIQYYNGEERAKGNILERFSAQQFPDLHSELNLSSLELGDSALYFCASSVGGTAYEQYFGPGTRLTVT.

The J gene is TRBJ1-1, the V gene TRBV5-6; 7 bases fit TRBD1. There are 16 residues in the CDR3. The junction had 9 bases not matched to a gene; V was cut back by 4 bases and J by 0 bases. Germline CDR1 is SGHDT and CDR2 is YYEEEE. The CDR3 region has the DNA TGTGCCAGCAGCCGTCGACAGGGCCTTATGAACACTGAAGCTTTCTTT. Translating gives CASSRRQGLMNTEAFF.

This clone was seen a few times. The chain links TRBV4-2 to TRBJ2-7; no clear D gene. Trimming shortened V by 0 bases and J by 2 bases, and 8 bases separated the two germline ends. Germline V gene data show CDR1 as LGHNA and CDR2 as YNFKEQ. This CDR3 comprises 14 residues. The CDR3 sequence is CASSQETLAYEQYF. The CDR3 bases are TGTGCCAGCAGCCAAGAAACCCTAGCCTACGAGCAGTACTTC.

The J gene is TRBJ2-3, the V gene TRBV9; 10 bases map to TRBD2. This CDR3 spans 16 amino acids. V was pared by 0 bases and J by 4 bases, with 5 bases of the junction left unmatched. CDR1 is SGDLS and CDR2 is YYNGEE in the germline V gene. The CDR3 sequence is CASSVVSGRAPDTQYF. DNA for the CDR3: TGTGCCAGCAGCGTAGTAAGCGGGAGGGCCCCAGATACGCAGTATTTT. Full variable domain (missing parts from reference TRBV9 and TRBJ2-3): DSGVTQTPKHLITATGQRVTLRCSPRSGDLSVYWYQQSLDQGLQFLIQYYNGEERAKGNILERFSAQQFPDLHSELNLSSLELGDSALYFCASSVVSGRAPDTQYFGPGTRLTVL.

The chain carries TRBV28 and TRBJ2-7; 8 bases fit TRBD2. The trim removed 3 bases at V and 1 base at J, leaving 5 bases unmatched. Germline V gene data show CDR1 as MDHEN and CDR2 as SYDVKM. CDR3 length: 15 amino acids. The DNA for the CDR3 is TGTGCCAGCAGTTTCGAGATAGCGGGATCCTACGAGCAGTACTTC. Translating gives CASSFEIAGSYEQYF.

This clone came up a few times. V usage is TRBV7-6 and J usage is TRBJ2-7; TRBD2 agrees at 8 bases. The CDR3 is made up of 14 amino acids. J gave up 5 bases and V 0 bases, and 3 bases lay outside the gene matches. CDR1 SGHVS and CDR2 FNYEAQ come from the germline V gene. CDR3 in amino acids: CASSLAGRANEQYF. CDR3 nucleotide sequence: TGTGCCAGCAGCTTAGCCGGGAGGGCGAACGAGCAGTACTTC.

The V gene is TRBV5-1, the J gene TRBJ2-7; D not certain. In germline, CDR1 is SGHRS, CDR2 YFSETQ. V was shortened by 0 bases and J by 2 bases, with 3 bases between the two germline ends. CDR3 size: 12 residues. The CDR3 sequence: CASSLDTYEQYF. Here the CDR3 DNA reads TGCGCCAGCAGCTTGGATACCTACGAGCAGTACTTC.

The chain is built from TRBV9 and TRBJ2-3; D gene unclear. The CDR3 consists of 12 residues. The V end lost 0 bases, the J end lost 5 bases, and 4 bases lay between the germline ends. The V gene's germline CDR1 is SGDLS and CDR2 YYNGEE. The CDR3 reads CASSVAGDTQYF. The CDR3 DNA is TGTGCCAGCAGCGTAGCCGGAGATACGCAGTATTTT.

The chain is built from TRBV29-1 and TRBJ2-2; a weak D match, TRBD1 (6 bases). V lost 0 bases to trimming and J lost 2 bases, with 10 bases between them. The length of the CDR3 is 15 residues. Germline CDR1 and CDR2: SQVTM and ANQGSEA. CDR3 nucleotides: TGCAGCGTTGAAGAAAGGACAGATAACACCGGGGAGCTGTTTTTT. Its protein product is CSVEERTDNTGELFF.

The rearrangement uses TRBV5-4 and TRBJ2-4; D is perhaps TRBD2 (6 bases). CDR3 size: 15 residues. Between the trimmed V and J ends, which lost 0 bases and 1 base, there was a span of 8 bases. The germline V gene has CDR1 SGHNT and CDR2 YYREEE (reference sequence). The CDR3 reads CASSLVGGAKNIQYF. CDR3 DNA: TGTGCCAGCAGCTTGGTTGGGGGGGCCAAAAACATTCAGTACTTC.

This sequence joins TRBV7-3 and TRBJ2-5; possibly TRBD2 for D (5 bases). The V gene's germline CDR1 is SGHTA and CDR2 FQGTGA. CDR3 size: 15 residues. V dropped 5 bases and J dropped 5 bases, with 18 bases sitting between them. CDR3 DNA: TGTGCCAGCAGCCGGAGAGGAGGCCCGGGGGAGACCCAGTACTTC. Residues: CASSRRGGPGETQYF.

CDR3 sequence (DNA): TGTGCCAGCAGCCCAGAGCGAGGGGGTGAGCAGTACTTC. Translated, it gives CASSPERGGEQYF. The chain carries TRBV7-3 and TRBJ2-7, with D possibly TRBD1 on 6 matching bases. Trimming took off 5 bases at V and 7 bases at J, with 15 bases between the two ends. This CDR3 region has 13 residues. The germline CDR1 and CDR2 sequences are SGHTA and FQGTGA.

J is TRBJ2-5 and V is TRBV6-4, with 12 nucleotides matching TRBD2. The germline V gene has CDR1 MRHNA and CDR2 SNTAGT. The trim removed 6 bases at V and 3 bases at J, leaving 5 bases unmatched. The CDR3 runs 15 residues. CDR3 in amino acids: CASRGLAGYEETQYF. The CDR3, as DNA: TGTGCCAGCAGAGGACTAGCGGGATATGAAGAGACCCAGTACTTC.

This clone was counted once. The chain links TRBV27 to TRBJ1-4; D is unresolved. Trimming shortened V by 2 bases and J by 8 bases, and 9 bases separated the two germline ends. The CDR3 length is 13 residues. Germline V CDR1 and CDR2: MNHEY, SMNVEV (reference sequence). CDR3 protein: CASSLVQSEKLFF. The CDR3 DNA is TGTGCCAGCAGTTTAGTACAGAGCGAAAAACTGTTTTTT.

CDR3 protein: CASSSQQGHEQFF. The CDR3, as DNA: TGTGCCAGCAGTTCTCAACAGGGGCATGAGCAGTTCTTC. The rearrangement uses TRBV6-5 and TRBJ2-1, with TRBD1 matching over 7 bases. The CDR3 extends over 13 amino acids. Trimming cost V 4 bases and J 8 bases; bases outside gene matches: 5. Germline assignment: CDR1 MNHEY and CDR2 SVGAGI.